This T cell receptor beta chain was captured by sequencing in a study of blood T cell repertoires in COVID-19. Study details: Collection of acute and convalescent COVID-19 samples took place in the United States, Italy and Spain. Sample material is recorded as cDNA or gDNA derived from T cells, B-cell-depleted T cells, or PBMCs.

With 1 base removed from V and 5 bases from J, the gap between germline ends came to 8 bases. The CDR3 is 13 amino acids. Original methodology: Amplification with reference gene primers provided the estimates of nucleated cell counts. Sequencing was performed with immunoSEQ multiplex PCR; in TCRdb, only in-frame clones are kept and a portion is missing. V and J calls plus clone size are reproduced from that table; the DNA served to infer D and trimming. The sample contains 45,000 to 65,000 clones, roughly 87% of which appear only once. The sequencing input was peripheral blood. This rearrangement joins TRBV12-3 or TRBV12-4 to TRBJ1-1; possibly TRBD1 for D (5 bases). The source is a man in his forties or fifties with active COVID-19. CDR3: CASSLVRGTEAFF. CDR3 bases: TGTGCCAGCAGTTTAGTAAGGGGAACTGAAGCTTTCTTT.